Described below is a single T cell receptor (beta chain) sequence and its context. Its antigen is currently unknown. The CDR3 totals 14 residues. The V gene's germline CDR1 is WSHSY and CDR2 SAAADI. The germline V and J ends were trimmed by 6 bases and 2 bases, with 11 bases remaining between them. TCR cDNA was made by 5'RACE template switching, adding a universal primer site and UMIs. TCRdb re-analysed the 5' RACE reads in MiXCR, keeping a single row per CDR3 protein. The table lists 350,000 to 450,000 distinct CDR3 sequences, more than 5.5% of them singletons. This sample was included in a study of T cells after yellow fever vaccination. Study-level results: Abundant clonotypes from the bulk population could have been carried over as contaminants into FACS-sorted repertoires.

The sequencing used PBMCs, collected 5 days after the yellow fever booster vaccination. The chain combines TRBV10-2 with TRBJ2-4; D is unclear. The TCR originated in a man younger than 40 who received the YFV17D yellow fever vaccine. Written as DNA, the CDR3 is TGCGCCAGCAGCGCGGAGAACTCCAAAAACATTCAGTACTTC. Its translation: CASSAENSKNIQYF.